Listed below are T cell receptor beta chains from one sample, sequenced in a study of CD8+ T cells in alopecia areata. TCRdb's table, derived via immunoSEQ multiplex PCR, lists solely in-frame clones and lacks some. The table shows 100,000 to 150,000 clones, with roughly 57% occurring only once. The material was CD4+ T cells sorted from blood, obtained at week 4, from a patient treated with tofacitinib. These receptors originate from a human donor with alopecia areata. The CDR3 runs from the conserved cysteine through the conserved F or W. Fields, in order: clone size, V gene, D gene, J gene, CDR3 length, CDR3 protein, CDR3 DNA. A D gene is named only where the DNA matches it firmly. Size tells how often a clone was seen (once, few, many) or the class of an expanded clone, and some rows leave it out.

NA	TRBV6-6	NA	TRBJ2-7	13	CASSPQGSYEQYF	TGTGCCAGCAGTCCACAGGGATCCTACGAGCAGTACTTC
NA	TRBV7-2	NA	TRBJ1-5	13	CASSDNRDQPQHF	TGTGCCAGCAGCGATAACAGGGATCAGCCCCAGCATTTT
NA	TRBV4-3	NA	TRBJ2-5	16	CASSQGNRRREETQYF	TGCGCCAGCAGCCAAGGGAATCGACGCCGGGAGGAGACCCAGTACTTC
NA	TRBV11-1	NA	TRBJ1-2	11	CASRDDSRYTF	TGTGCCAGCAGGGACGACTCCCGGTACACCTTC
NA	TRBV5-1	NA	TRBJ2-6	16	CASSLGVSRSANVLTF	TGCGCCAGCAGCTTGGGGGTGTCGCGTTCGGCCAACGTCCTGACTTTC
NA	TRBV6-5	NA	TRBJ2-2	13	CASSRAQTGELFF	TGTGCCAGCAGTCGAGCGCAGACTGGGGAGCTGTTTTTT
NA	TRBV5-1	TRBD2	TRBJ2-5	17	CASSLEGLAGVRETQYF	TGCGCCAGCAGCTTGGAAGGACTAGCGGGAGTTCGGGAGACCCAGTACTTC
NA	TRBV29-1	TRBD2	TRBJ2-4	12	CSVREGQNIQYF	TGCAGCGTTCGGGAGGGGCAAAACATTCAGTACTTC
NA	TRBV27	TRBD2	TRBJ2-7	15	CASSLGLAENYEQYF	TGTGCCAGCAGTTTAGGACTAGCGGAAAACTACGAGCAGTACTTC
NA	TRBV29-1	NA	TRBJ1-2	14	CSVEGRGVNYGYTF	TGCAGCGTTGAAGGGCGAGGTGTTAACTATGGCTACACCTTC
NA	TRBV5-1	NA	TRBJ2-6	16	CASSFTQGTGANVLTF	TGCGCCAGCAGCTTTACCCAGGGGACTGGGGCCAACGTCCTGACTTTC
NA	TRBV9	TRBD1	TRBJ2-5	14	CASSVGDRAETQYF	TGTGCCAGCAGCGTAGGGGACAGGGCAGAGACCCAGTACTTC
NA	TRBV9	TRBD2	TRBJ2-1	17	CASSPGVLAGAHNEQFF	TGTGCCAGCAGCCCCGGGGTTCTAGCGGGAGCACACAATGAGCAGTTCTTC
NA	TRBV4-1	TRBD2	TRBJ2-5	18	CASSQDPRGGALGETQYF	TGCGCCAGCAGCCAAGATCCCCGCGGGGGGGCCTTAGGAGAGACCCAGTACTTC
NA	TRBV18	NA	TRBJ1-1	12	CASSEMNTEAFF	TGTGCCAGCTCTGAGATGAACACTGAAGCTTTCTTT
few	TRBV14	TRBD2	TRBJ2-1	16	CASSQANLAGVDEQFF	TGTGCCAGCAGCCAAGCAAATCTAGCGGGAGTGGATGAGCAGTTCTTC
NA	TRBV7-9	NA	TRBJ1-1	15	CASSFLGTVNTEAFF	TGTGCCAGCAGCTTCCTCGGGACGGTGAACACTGAAGCTTTCTTT
NA	TRBV19	NA	TRBJ2-1	12	CASSYAAGEQFF	TGTGCCAGTAGCTATGCGGCGGGTGAGCAGTTCTTC
NA	TRBV5-1	NA	TRBJ1-3	15	CASSSGHTSGNTIYF	TGCGCCAGCAGCTCCGGACATACCTCTGGAAACACCATATATTTT
NA	TRBV27	TRBD1	TRBJ2-7	15	CASSSYNRGVYEQYF	TGTGCCAGCAGTTCCTACAACAGGGGCGTATACGAGCAGTACTTC
NA	TRBV4-2	TRBD1	TRBJ1-1	17	CASSRGQGASGGTEAFF	TGTGCCAGCAGCCGAGGACAGGGGGCTTCAGGAGGGACTGAAGCTTTCTTT
few	TRBV7-3	TRBD2	TRBJ2-5	15	CASSLTTSGGETQYF	TGTGCCAGCAGCTTAACGACTAGCGGGGGAGAGACCCAGTACTTC
NA	TRBV29-1	NA	TRBJ1-1	13	CSVVGRLNTEAFF	TGCAGCGTTGTAGGCCGCTTGAACACTGAAGCTTTCTTT
NA	TRBV10-3	NA	TRBJ2-7	12	CATRAERYEQYF	TGTGCCACCAGGGCAGAGCGGTACGAGCAGTACTTC
NA	TRBV5-1	TRBD1	TRBJ1-2	14	CASSLLQGDYGYTF	TGCGCCAGCAGCTTGCTACAGGGGGACTATGGCTACACCTTC
NA	TRBV28	NA	TRBJ2-5	12	CAISGRWRGQYF	TGTGCCATTTCAGGACGGTGGCGAGGCCAGTACTTC
NA	TRBV5-4	NA	TRBJ2-1	12	CASSSQNNEQFF	TGTGCCAGCAGCTCCCAGAACAATGAGCAGTTCTTC
NA	TRBV23-1	TRBD1	TRBJ1-6	14	CASRGTGDNSPLHF	TGCGCCAGCAGGGGGACAGGGGATAATTCACCCCTCCACTTT
NA	TRBV9	TRBD1	TRBJ1-2	13	CASSEGTAYGYTF	TGTGCCAGCAGCGAAGGGACAGCCTATGGCTACACCTTC
NA	TRBV6-6	NA	TRBJ2-7	12	CASSPTGYEQYF	TGTGCCAGCAGTCCAACAGGCTACGAGCAGTACTTC
few	TRBV5-6	NA	TRBJ1-4	12	CASSFRDSHLFF	TGTGCCAGCAGCTTCCGGGACTCCCATCTGTTTTTT
few	TRBV25-1	TRBD1	TRBJ1-4	14	CASTGSGQHEKLFF	TGTGCCAGCACTGGTTCGGGACAGCATGAAAAACTGTTTTTT
NA	TRBV25-1	TRBD1	TRBJ2-1	12	CASSEDRGEQFF	TGTGCCAGCAGTGAGGACAGGGGCGAGCAGTTCTTC
few	TRBV29-1	NA	TRBJ1-1	15	CSGREGLFMNTEAFF	TGCAGCGGGAGGGAGGGGTTATTCATGAACACTGAAGCTTTCTTT
NA	TRBV4-2	TRBD1	TRBJ2-7	15	CASSHDRDRGLEQYF	TGTGCCAGCAGCCACGACCGGGACAGGGGGCTCGAGCAGTACTTC
NA	TRBV30	NA	TRBJ1-1	14	CAWSVRRQFMEAFF	TGTGCCTGGAGTGTACGGCGTCAGTTTATGGAAGCTTTCTTT
NA	TRBV29-1	NA	TRBJ2-5	13	CSGRSRTEETQYF	TGCAGCGGGCGTTCCCGGACGGAAGAGACCCAGTACTTC
NA	TRBV29-1	TRBD1	TRBJ1-3	13	CSVHRGPGNTIYF	TGCAGCGTTCACAGGGGGCCTGGAAACACCATATATTTT
NA	TRBV29-1	TRBD1	TRBJ1-4	13	CSVATGANEKLFF	TGCAGCGTTGCAACAGGGGCCAATGAAAAACTGTTTTTT
NA	TRBV7-3	TRBD2	TRBJ2-1	15	CASSLGLAGYNEQFF	TGTGCCAGCAGCTTAGGACTAGCGGGGTACAATGAGCAGTTCTTC
NA	TRBV9	NA	TRBJ2-3	12	CASSDDTDTQYF	TGTGCCAGCAGCGACGACACAGATACGCAGTATTTT
NA	TRBV5-1	TRBD1	TRBJ2-1	15	CASRSGTGTAGEQFF	TGCGCCAGCAGGTCCGGGACAGGGACTGCGGGTGAGCAGTTCTTC
NA	TRBV5-1	TRBD2	TRBJ2-7	15	CASSWRAGPMDEQYF	TGCGCCAGCAGCTGGCGAGCGGGACCCATGGACGAGCAGTACTTC
NA	TRBV2	TRBD1	TRBJ2-2	14	CASTGTELTGELFF	TGTGCCAGCACCGGGACAGAACTCACCGGGGAGCTGTTTTTT
NA	TRBV7-2	NA	TRBJ2-1	13	CASSAYNGDEQFF	TGTGCCAGCAGCGCGTACAACGGGGATGAGCAGTTCTTC
NA	TRBV2	NA	TRBJ1-2	12	CASSDQTPGYTF	TGTGCCAGCAGTGATCAGACTCCCGGCTACACCTTC
NA	TRBV4-1	NA	TRBJ2-3	13	CASSSLTTDTQYF	TGCGCCAGCAGCTCCCTTACCACAGATACGCAGTATTTT
NA	TRBV6-6	NA	TRBJ2-5	12	CASREAGETQYF	TGTGCCAGCCGTGAGGCGGGGGAGACCCAGTACTTC
few	TRBV4-3	TRBD1	TRBJ2-5	13	CASSQETGVTQYF	TGCGCCAGCAGCCAAGAGACAGGGGTGACCCAGTACTTC
NA	TRBV7-2	NA	TRBJ1-5	13	CASSLDFNQPQHF	TGTGCCAGCAGCTTGGACTTCAATCAGCCCCAGCATTTT
NA	TRBV18	TRBD1	TRBJ2-7	16	CASSLRDSNPPYEQYF	TGTGCCAGCTCCCTCCGGGACAGCAACCCCCCCTACGAGCAGTACTTC
NA	TRBV4-3	NA	TRBJ1-2	13	CASSPREWDDYTF	TGCGCCAGCAGCCCGCGAGAATGGGACGACTACACCTTC
few	TRBV5-1	NA	TRBJ2-3	15	CASSDTGTSTDTQYF	TGCGCCAGCAGCGACACCGGGACTAGCACAGATACGCAGTATTTT